This paragraph covers one TCR beta chain sequence. Its specific antigen is unknown. No base quality information exists; no much larger clone differs at one position. The trial excluded patients who had a history of autoimmune disease or were on systemic immunosuppression. Peripheral blood for TCR sequencing was collected from all dose cohorts at baseline, on cycle 4 day 1, and on cycle 7 day 1. The samples were taken from a phase I, first-in-human, multicenter, open-label dose-escalation trial of ivuxolimab. Adults with locally advanced or metastatic melanoma, renal cell, hepatocellular, or head and neck squamous cell carcinoma were enrolled in the trial. Before TCR sequencing, CD4+ T cells and CD8+ T cells were sorted from peripheral blood as separate populations. This record belongs to a study of OX40 agonist ivuxolimab in advanced cancers. Study-wide context: The costimulatory receptor OX40 (CD134) was targeted by ivuxolimab, a fully human IgG2 agonistic monoclonal antibody. Three dose-escalation patients achieved partial responses, one with hepatocellular carcinoma and two with cutaneous melanoma. Peripheral TCRbeta sequencing was intended to test whether TCR sequence diversity was altered and clonal T-cell expansion was caused by ivuxolimab. Intravenous ivuxolimab was administered to patients every 2 weeks at six dose levels: 0.01, 0.1, 0.3, 1.5, 3 and 10 mg/kg. In the dose-escalation cohort, roughly 80% of patients were male, and the mean age was roughly 60 years, with a range of about 23 to 85. Of the 50 to 55 dose-escalation patients, hepatocellular carcinoma was present in about 20, melanoma in roughly 15, renal cell carcinoma in 9 and head and neck cancer in 9. Patients were allowed to have had prior anti-PD-1, anti-PD-L1 or anti-CTLA-4 therapy, and 40% to 45% of the dose-escalation patients had been treated with checkpoint inhibitors. The paper reports the monotherapy dose-escalation portion (N of about 50 patients) of the phase I ivuxolimab trial.

Genomic DNA was isolated from the sorted cells so that the TCRbeta CDR3 region could be sequenced. The immunoSEQ Assay was used for sequencing of TCRbeta CDR3 regions. This immuneACCESS table, as held by TCRdb, lists in-frame sequences with V and J called but not all clones. Of the missing ones, under half trace to an unresolved V gene in checked studies; the others have no known cause. The sample table contains 50,000 to 75,000 clones; only one count was recorded for approximately 84% of them. Of the sample, 9.8% is held by the ten largest clones. The CDR3 goes from the cysteine to the phenylalanine over 13 residues. Here the CDR3 DNA is all that survives: 39 bases in frame from base 1. CDR1 MDHEN and CDR2 SYDVKM are derived from the germline V gene. The V and J ends are trimmed by 2 bases and 9 bases, leaving 13 bases between them. The research as a whole found: The antigen specificity of the peripheral T cells that underwent clonal expansion was not determined. Low levels of normalized T-cell clonal expansion were also seen in some patients who did not respond. After ivuxolimab, CD8+ T cells had more expanded clones than CD4+ T cells on average. At doses of 0.1 to 3.0 mg/kg, clonal expansion of both CD4+ and CD8+ blood T cells was observed from baseline to week 6. In partial responders in the 0.1-3.0 mg/kg groups, normalized peripheral clonal expansion was found to be among the lowest, especially among CD8+ T cells.

The chain joins TRBV28 to TRBJ1-1, with TRBD1 perhaps the D gene, on 6 matching bases. The clonotype was recovered from an adult with an advanced solid tumor such as melanoma, head and neck, liver or kidney cancer. The material was CD4+ or CD8+ T cells sorted from blood, obtained in a trial of the OX40 agonist ivuxolimab. In nucleotide form, the sequence is TGTGCCAGCAGTTTACCCGGGACATATCAAGCTTTCTTT. Its product reads: CASSLPGTYQAFF. The full variable domain, completed from the reference TRBV28 and TRBJ1-1 proteins outside the CDR3, reads DVKVTQSSRYLVKRTGEKVFLECVQDMDHENMFWYRQDPGLGLRLIYFSYDVKMKEKGDIPEGYSVSREKKERFSLILESASTNQTSMYLCASSLPGTYQAFFGQGTRLTVV.